This T cell receptor (beta chain) originates from a study of tissue T cells after allogeneic stem cell transplantation. Study-level points and caveats: Some tissue clones might be persisting host cells; their alloreactivity or antigen specificity was not determined. In patients and mice, blood and spleen missed much of tissue repertoire. TCR repertoires tracked anatomic similarity, regardless of disease or transplant status.

A word on this clone: Its antigen remains unknown. Mouse gene names and germline throughout. The read ends 1 residue early relative to the CDR3; the germline J gene fills the gap.

Sequencing of TCRbeta CDR3 at survey depth gave sequences and template counts. This table comes from immunoSEQ multiplex PCR, and its TCRdb copy is limited to in-frame clones, with some not included. This sample yields roughly 4,800 clones, of which more than 40% are seen a single time; approximately 6.1% belongs to the top ten. V was clipped by 2 bases and J by 3 bases, with 13 bases between them. Germline assignment: CDR1 KGHPV and CDR2 FQNQEV (reference sequence). The CDR3 extends over 15 amino acids. As for time point: mouse harvest day 7 after allogeneic transplant. Mouse grafts combined 10^7 T-cell-depleted bone marrow cells with 10^6 splenic CD5+ T cells.

The rearrangement joins TRBV26 to TRBJ1-1; D might be TRBD1 (6 bases). This receptor was taken from a female BALB/c mouse given C57BL/6 T cells with graft-versus-host disease after an allogeneic hematopoietic cell transplant. Sequences were obtained from gut tissue. The sequenced CDR3 bases are TGTGCCAGCAGTCTGACAGGGAGGATGGACACAGAAGTCTTC. Its translation: CASSLTGRMDTEVF. The whole CDR3 protein reads CASSLTGRMDTEVFF.